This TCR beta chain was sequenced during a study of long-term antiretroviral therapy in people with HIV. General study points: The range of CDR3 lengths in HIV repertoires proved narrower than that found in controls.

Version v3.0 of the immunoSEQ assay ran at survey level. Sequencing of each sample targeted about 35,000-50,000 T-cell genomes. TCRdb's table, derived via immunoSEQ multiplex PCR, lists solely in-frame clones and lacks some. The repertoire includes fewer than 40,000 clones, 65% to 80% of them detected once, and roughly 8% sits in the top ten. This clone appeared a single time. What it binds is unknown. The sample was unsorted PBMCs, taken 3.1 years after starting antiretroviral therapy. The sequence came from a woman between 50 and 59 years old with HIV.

CDR3: CARGGRFVNTIYF. CDR3 DNA sequence: TGTGCAAGGGGCGGGAGGTTCGTCAACACCATATATTTT. The chain recombines TRBV12-2 with TRBJ1-3. TRBV12-2 is shown as a pseudogene. The CDR3 is 13 residues long.